A single sample gave rise to the 12 T cell receptor beta chains below, sequenced in a study of T-cell reconstitution after alpha-beta-depleted transplantation in children (dated by TCRdb to 2015 to 2016). The treatment or condition label, as the study defines it: allogeneic hematopoietic cell transplantation with graft depleted of TCRalphabeta T cells and CD19 B cells. The library was obtained by PCR. The sequencer listed for this sample is Illumina HiSeq 2500. TCR libraries were prepared with molecular barcoding, using unique molecular identifiers to normalize TCRbeta repertoire quantification. In-frame beta chains were kept once TCRdb had trimmed the public reads at Q25 with fastp and called clones with MiXCR. Rows with one shared CDR3 protein collapse into an entry with the most common genes and DNA. The sample profile shows some 120,000 distinct CDR3 sequences; 8.5% to 10% of them were found once. Of the sample, approximately 25% is held by the ten largest clones.

The sequences come from PBMCs, mostly from graft donor cells, collected 180 days after TCRalphabeta/CD19-depleted stem cell transplant. These receptors originate from a girl less than two years old who had a stem cell transplant for combined immunodeficiency, so the T cells may come from the graft donor.

J is TRBJ1-2 and V is TRBV9; D is unclear. Germline V gene lookup returns CDR1 SGDLS and CDR2 YYNGEE. CDR3 length: 15 amino acids. V gave up 0 bases and J gave up 1 base, with 10 bases separating them. This CDR3 reads CASSVAPGFNYGYTF. The CDR3, as DNA: TGTGCCAGCAGCGTAGCCCCCGGTTTTAACTATGGCTACACCTTC.

The genes are TRBV7-2 and TRBJ2-5; D gene ambiguous. The CDR3 is made up of 12 amino acids. In germline, CDR1 is SGHTA, CDR2 FQGNSA. The germline V and J ends were trimmed by 6 bases and 5 bases, with 10 bases remaining between them. CDR3 protein: CASSFNGETQYF. In DNA, the CDR3 is TGTGCCAGCAGTTTCAATGGGGAGACCCAGTACTTC.

V gene TRBV19 combines with J gene TRBJ1-1; a weak D match, TRBD1 (6 bases). Germline assignment: CDR1 LNHDA and CDR2 SQIVND (reference sequence). The CDR3 has 15 amino acids. V gave up 6 bases and J gave up 1 base, with 15 bases separating them. The CDR3 DNA reads as TGTGCCAGTAGCCGAAGGACAGTTCCGAACACTGAAGCTTTCTTT. It specifies CASSRRTVPNTEAFF.

This clonotype was seen repeatedly, ten times or more. This chain connects TRBV12-3 or TRBV12-4 to TRBJ1-4, with 8 bases that match TRBD1. With V trimmed by 6 bases and J by 10 bases, 10 bases remained unmatched. The CDR3 is 14 residues long. The CDR3 DNA reads TGTGCCAGCAGGTCGGACAGGGAGGTGGGAAAACTGTTTTTT. As protein: CASRSDREVGKLFF.

The chain couples TRBV6-2 or TRBV6-3 to TRBJ2-1; 13 nucleotides align to TRBD2. The CDR3 consists of 20 residues. Per the germline V gene, CDR1 is MNHEY and CDR2 is SVGEGT. V lost 4 bases and J lost 0; bases outside the gene matches: 12. The CDR3 sequence: CASSFPWTSGGRNSYNEQFF. The CDR3 DNA is TGTGCCAGCAGTTTTCCATGGACTAGCGGGGGTCGCAACTCCTACAATGAGCAGTTCTTC.

This clonotype was seen a few times. J is TRBJ1-6 and V is TRBV25-1; D might be TRBD1 (6 bases). V lost 1 base and J lost 7, with 14 bases in between. This CDR3 comprises 16 residues. The V gene's germline CDR1 is MGHDK and CDR2 SYGVNS. CDR3 residues: CASSEWNREENSPLHF. The DNA for the CDR3 is TGTGCCAGCAGTGAATGGAACAGGGAGGAAAATTCACCCCTCCACTTT.

This clonotype was found a few times. The CDR3 loop is CASSLVGTGEYYEQYF. DNA of the CDR3: TGTGCCAGCAGCTTAGTCGGGACAGGCGAATACTACGAGCAGTACTTC. The chain has TRBV7-9 and TRBJ2-7; TRBD1 matches at 8 bases. This CDR3 has 16 residues. Germline CDR1 is SEHNR and CDR2 is FQNEAQ (reference sequence). V was clipped by 1 base and J by 3 bases; unmatched bases: 8.

Ten or more counts support this clonotype. The chain uses TRBV20-1 and TRBJ1-6; TRBD1 matches at 9 bases. The germline gives CDR1 DFQATT, CDR2 SNEGSKA (reference sequence). V lost 4 bases, J lost 7 bases, and 2 bases stayed unmatched. The CDR3 sequence is 13 residues long. CDR3 amino acids: CSAIGTGNSPLHF. The CDR3 coding sequence is TGCAGTGCTATTGGGACAGGGAATTCACCCCTCCACTTT.

This chain links TRBV7-8 with TRBJ1-2; D gene ambiguous. CDR1 is SGHVS and CDR2 is FQNEAQ in the germline V gene. V gave up 1 base and J gave up 8 bases, with 11 bases separating them. The CDR3 is 13 residues long. The CDR3: CASSLDRVMGYTF. The CDR3 nucleotides read TGTGCCAGCAGCTTAGATAGGGTCATGGGCTACACCTTC.

V and J are TRBV7-2 and TRBJ2-4, with 7 bases aligning to TRBD2. Per the germline V gene, CDR1 is SGHTA and CDR2 is FQGNSA. CDR3 length equals 14 residues. The V and J ends lost 4 bases and 6 bases, in that order; junction bases with no gene match: 6. The chain's CDR3 is CASSSGTNRNIQYF. Here the CDR3 DNA reads TGTGCCAGCAGCTCTGGGACTAATAGAAACATTCAGTACTTC.

Regarding this clonotype: Since a much larger clone is just one base distant, this may be a read error. The rearrangement joins TRBV12-3 or TRBV12-4 to TRBJ2-5; TRBD1 is a possible D gene (5 bases). This CDR3 has 15 amino acids. The V and J ends lost 6 bases and 3 bases respectively, with 17 bases between them. The CDR3 nucleotides read TGTGCCAGCAGACCAACAGGATCCCTCGAAGAGACCCAGTACTTC. It encodes CASRPTGSLEETQYF.

The V gene is TRBV5-1, the J gene TRBJ1-4, with 10 bases that match TRBD1. V lost 4 bases, J lost 0 bases, and 9 bases stayed unmatched. The CDR3 runs to 18 residues. Per germline, CDR1 SGHRS and CDR2 YFSETQ. CDR3 DNA sequence: TGCGCCAGCAGCCTGGGACAGGGGATGGTTGCAACTAATGAAAAACTGTTTTTT. It is translated as CASSLGQGMVATNEKLFF.